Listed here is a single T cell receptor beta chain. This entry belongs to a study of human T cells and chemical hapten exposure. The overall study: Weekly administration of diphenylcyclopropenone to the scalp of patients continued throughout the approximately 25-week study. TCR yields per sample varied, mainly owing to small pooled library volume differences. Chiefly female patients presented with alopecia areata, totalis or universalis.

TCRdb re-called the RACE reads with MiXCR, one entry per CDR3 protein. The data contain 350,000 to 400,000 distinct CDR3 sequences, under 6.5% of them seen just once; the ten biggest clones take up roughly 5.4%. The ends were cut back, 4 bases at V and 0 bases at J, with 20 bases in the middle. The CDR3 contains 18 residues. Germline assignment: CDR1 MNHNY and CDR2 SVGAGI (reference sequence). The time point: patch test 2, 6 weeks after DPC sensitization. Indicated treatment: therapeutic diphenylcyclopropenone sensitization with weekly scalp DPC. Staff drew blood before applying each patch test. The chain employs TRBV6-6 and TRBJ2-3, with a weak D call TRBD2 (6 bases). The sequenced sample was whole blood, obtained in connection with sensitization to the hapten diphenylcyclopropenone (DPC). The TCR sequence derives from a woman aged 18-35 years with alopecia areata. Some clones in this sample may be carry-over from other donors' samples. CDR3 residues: CASSLVRRPSVSTDTQYF. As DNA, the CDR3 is TGTGCCAGCAGTTTGGTGCGAAGGCCTAGCGTTAGCACAGATACGCAGTATTTT.